The 17 T cell receptor beta chains below come from one sample, sequenced in a study of cytomegalovirus exposure and HLA in healthy donors. The PCR ran on 60 Vbeta and 13 Jbeta primers. Using immunoSEQ multiplex PCR, the repertoire was profiled, and TCRdb retains in-frame clones only, with some absent. Counted here are roughly 190,000 clones, under 85% occurring once; the ten biggest clones make up around 3%. Input material: PBMCs. The receptor source for this set is a female donor in good health and CMV-seronegative.

This chain joins TRBV30 and TRBJ1-2; D gene unclear. CDR1 and CDR2 (germline): GTSNPN, SVGIG (reference sequence). Trimming left V 4 bases short and J 4 bases short, with 19 bases between. This CDR3 has 15 amino acids. In DNA form, the CDR3 reads TGTGCCTGGAAAGTAAGGGATTTAGGACTCTATGGCTACACCTTC. Translation gives CAWKVRDLGLYGYTF.

Here the CDR3 DNA reads TGTGCCAGCAGCGGTTGGACAGCCTACACCTTC. Translating gives CASSGWTAYTF. V usage is TRBV6-1 and J usage is TRBJ1-2; TRBD1 is a possible D gene (6 bases). Germline CDR1 MNHNS, CDR2 SASEGT. V gave up 6 bases and J gave up 10 bases, with 12 bases separating them. CDR3 length: 11 amino acids.

The chain joins TRBV28 to TRBJ2-5; 8 nucleotides agree with TRBD1. In germline, CDR1 is MDHEN, CDR2 SYDVKM. The length of the CDR3 is 17 residues. With 5 bases clipped from V and 4 bases from J, the junction kept 15 bases outside the gene matches. CDR3 DNA: TGTGCCAGCAGTACCACCGCCAACAGGGGGTGGAGAGAGACCCAGTACTTC. Translated: CASSTTANRGWRETQYF.

CDR3 in amino acids: CASRERAGPRTQYF. The CDR3 nucleotides read TGTGCCAGCAGGGAGAGGGCGGGGCCAAGGACCCAGTACTTC. The rearrangement links TRBV2 to TRBJ2-5; D perhaps matches TRBD2 (6 bases). Germline CDR1 SNHLY, CDR2 FYNNEI. V was pared by 6 bases and J by 7 bases, with 18 bases between. The CDR3 runs 14 residues.

This clone was counted a single time. This chain uses TRBV14 with TRBJ1-6, with 7 nucleotides matching TRBD1. The junction had 3 bases not matched to a gene; V was cut back by 4 bases and J by 0 bases. Germline CDR1 reads SGHDN; CDR2 reads FVKESK. The CDR3 spans 16 residues. The CDR3 region has the DNA TGTGCCAGCAGCCGGACAGGAAGCTCCTATAATTCACCCCTCCACTTT. Protein: CASSRTGSSYNSPLHF.

Here the CDR3 DNA reads TGTGCCAGCAGCCAAGACACCTACACCGGGGAGCTGTTTTTT. It specifies CASSQDTYTGELFF. This sequence joins TRBV5-4 and TRBJ2-2; no firm D call. V was cut by 4 bases and J by 3 bases, with 10 bases left in between. There are 14 residues in the CDR3. In germline, CDR1 is SGHNT, CDR2 YYREEE (reference sequence). Using reference TRBV5-4 and TRBJ2-2 for the parts outside the CDR3, the full variable domain is ETGVTQSPTHLIKTRGQQVTLRCSSQSGHNTVSWYQQALGQGPQFIFQYYREEENGRGNFPPRFSGLQFPNYSSELNVNALELDDSALYLCASSQDTYTGELFFGEGSRLTVL.

This chain links TRBV5-1 with TRBJ1-4; 8 bases are shared with TRBD1. With 0 bases clipped from V and 7 bases from J, the junction kept 2 bases outside the gene matches. This CDR3 comprises 14 residues. The germline CDR1 and CDR2 sequences are SGHRS and YFSETQ. CDR3 amino acids: CASSLDRGGEKLFF. CDR3 bases: TGCGCCAGCAGCTTGGACAGGGGGGGTGAAAAACTGTTTTTT.

The rearrangement links TRBV28 to TRBJ1-4; possibly TRBD1 for D (6 bases). Germline CDR1 and CDR2: MDHEN and SYDVKM. Trimming stripped 8 bases from V and 2 bases from J, with 21 bases between. This CDR3 spans 17 amino acids. This CDR3 reads CASGIWGQGGTNEKLFF. CDR3 DNA: TGTGCCAGCGGAATCTGGGGGCAGGGAGGGACTAATGAAAAACTGTTTTTT. The full variable domain, in which reference TRBV28 and TRBJ1-4 provide the parts outside the CDR3, is DVKVTQSSRYLVKRTGEKVFLECVQDMDHENMFWYRQDPGLGLRLIYFSYDVKMKEKGDIPEGYSVSREKKERFSLILESASTNQTSMYLCASGIWGQGGTNEKLFFGSGTQLSVL.

This clone occurred a few times. The chain is built from TRBV6-7 and TRBJ2-3; TRBD1 is a possible D gene (6 bases). TRBV6-7 is known as an ORF, though its function is uncertain. The CDR3 length is 18 residues. V shed 5 bases and J shed 5 bases, with 26 bases lying between them. CDR3 protein: CASSPSAIRTKGGDTQYF. Here the CDR3 DNA reads TGTGCCAGCAGTCCAAGCGCTATTCGGACAAAAGGGGGAGATACGCAGTATTTT.

The chain has TRBV5-1 and TRBJ1-6; the match to TRBD1 covers 7 bases. V shed 4 bases, J shed 6 bases, and the junction held 10 bases outside the gene matches. The CDR3 covers 16 residues. The germline CDR1 and CDR2 sequences are SGHRS and YFSETQ. The CDR3 nucleotides read TGCGCCAGCAGCCGGGGTCCTGACAGGGCTAATTCACCCCTCCACTTT. Its protein is CASSRGPDRANSPLHF.

This clone was picked up a small number of times. The CDR3 here is CASSTRTVGLGGYTF. Here the CDR3 DNA reads TGTGCCAGCAGCACCCGGACAGTCGGGCTCGGTGGCTACACCTTC. The chain is built from TRBV7-9 and TRBJ1-2, with a possible D match to TRBD1 (6 bases). V was clipped by 5 bases and J by 7 bases, with 20 bases between them. This CDR3 comprises 15 residues. CDR1 is SEHNR and CDR2 is FQNEAQ in the germline V gene (reference sequence).

This CDR3 reads CAAWDRNTGELFF. CDR3 nucleotides: TGTGCCGCCTGGGACAGGAACACCGGGGAGCTGTTTTTT. The chain has TRBV25-1 and TRBJ2-2; 7 bases fit TRBD1. CDR1 and CDR2 (germline): MGHDK, SYGVNS. CDR3 size: 13 residues. V gave up 11 bases and J gave up 1 base; unmatched junction bases: 4. Full variable domain (rest looked up from reference TRBV25-1 and TRBJ2-2): EADIYQTPRYLVIGTGKKITLECSQTMGHDKMYWYQQDPGMELHLIHYSYGVNSTEKGDLSSESTVSRIRTEHFPLTLESARPSHTSQYLCAAWDRNTGELFFGEGSRLTVL.

This chain links TRBV9 with TRBJ2-7; maybe TRBD2 (6 bases). The CDR3 loop spans 15 amino acids. Germline V gene sequence: CDR1 SGDLS, CDR2 YYNGEE. With 2 bases removed from V and 2 bases from J, the gap between germline ends came to 14 bases. The CDR3, as DNA: TGTGCCAGCAGCGTTGGCGGGGAGATAACCTACGAGCAGTACTTC. This codes for CASSVGGEITYEQYF.

In DNA, the CDR3 is TGTGCCAGCAGCTCGGACAGGTTGAACACTGAAGCTTTCTTT. Its translation: CASSSDRLNTEAFF. The chain uses TRBV7-8 and TRBJ1-1; 7 bases agree with TRBD1. Germline assignment: CDR1 SGHVS and CDR2 FQNEAQ. V dropped 4 bases and J dropped 0; count of bases not matched to a gene: 2. The CDR3 loop spans 14 amino acids.

The CDR3 spells CASSVGLEASSGNTIYF. In DNA, the CDR3 is TGTGCCAGCAGCGTAGGGCTGGAGGCTAGCTCTGGAAACACCATATATTTT. This sequence joins TRBV9 and TRBJ1-3; D ambiguous. The length of the CDR3 is 17 residues. Looked up from germline, CDR1 is SGDLS and CDR2 is YYNGEE. V lost 0 bases and J lost 0, with 13 bases in between.

This clone was detected only a few times. The CDR3 DNA is TGTGCCAGCAGTTACACCAGGCGAATGATGAACACTGAAGCTTTCTTT. Its translation is CASSYTRRMMNTEAFF. This chain joins TRBV6-5 and TRBJ1-1; D is undetermined. Trimming cost V 2 bases and J 0 bases, with 13 bases left between them. Germline lookup yields CDR1 MNHEY and CDR2 SVGAGI. There are 16 residues in the CDR3.

This clone appeared a single time. This rearrangement joins TRBV7-3 to TRBJ2-1, with D perhaps TRBD2 (5 bases). The CDR3 length is 15 residues. Germline-derived CDR1 and CDR2 are SGHTA and FQGTGA. With 4 bases removed from V and 2 bases from J, the gap between germline ends came to 12 bases. Written as DNA, the CDR3 is TGTGCCAGCAGCTCCGGACTGGTTGCCTACAATGAGCAGTTCTTC. It specifies CASSSGLVAYNEQFF.